This is a list of T cell receptor beta chains from one sample in a study of identical twins. MiXCR, run by TCRdb on the 5' RACE reads, gives a single entry per CDR3 protein. The table lists under 1 million distinct CDR3 sequences, approximately 13% of them singletons. These same data were also listed under a study on yellow fever vaccine responses in identical twins.

The source material was PBMCs. These receptors came from a woman under 30 in good health. CDR3s include the opening cysteine and the closing phenylalanine or tryptophan.

v_call cdr3_length cdr3_aa
TRBV5-1 15 CASSSSPTNYNEQFF
TRBV7-9 14 CASSTSQGAYGYTF
TRBV18 13 CASSPSRPYEQYF
TRBV9 16 CASSVGSRLAYNEQFF
TRBV5-1 15 CASSFGGAENGELFF
TRBV20-1 14 CSARGPYGVAEAFF
TRBV28 15 CASSPRPGQGNTIYF
TRBV4-1 20 CASSQWTYKGTGLAVETQYF
TRBV18 15 CASSPNRVSSYEQYF
TRBV9 16 CASSVGGGGTDNEQFF
TRBV5-1 13 CASSIKSPGELFF
TRBV6-5 16 CASSYEAGIPYNEQFF
TRBV11-3 15 CASSEEGARNTEAFF
TRBV12-3/TRBV12-4 14 CASRTNGAGNTIYF